This T cell receptor beta chain comes out of a study of T cell changes during pregnancy in multiple sclerosis. CDR1 is SGHVS, CDR2 FNYEAQ, per germline. CDR3 length: 15 residues. Trimming took off 3 bases at V and 5 bases at J, with 17 bases between the two ends. Assay: immunoSEQ multiplex PCR; the TCRdb copy retains only in-frame clones and omits some. In the table there are 15,000 to 25,000 clones, 80% to 90% of which are singletons. The J gene is TRBJ2-7, the V gene TRBV7-6; D possibly corresponds to TRBD1 (5 bases). The material was CD8+ T cells from peripheral blood mononuclear cells, obtained in the second trimester of pregnancy. This sequence was found in a female donor in good health, enrolled as a control in a pregnancy study. The CDR3 is CASSLRSQGFHEQYF. The CDR3 coding sequence is TGTGCCAGCAGCTTGAGGAGCCAGGGTTTCCACGAGCAGTACTTC.